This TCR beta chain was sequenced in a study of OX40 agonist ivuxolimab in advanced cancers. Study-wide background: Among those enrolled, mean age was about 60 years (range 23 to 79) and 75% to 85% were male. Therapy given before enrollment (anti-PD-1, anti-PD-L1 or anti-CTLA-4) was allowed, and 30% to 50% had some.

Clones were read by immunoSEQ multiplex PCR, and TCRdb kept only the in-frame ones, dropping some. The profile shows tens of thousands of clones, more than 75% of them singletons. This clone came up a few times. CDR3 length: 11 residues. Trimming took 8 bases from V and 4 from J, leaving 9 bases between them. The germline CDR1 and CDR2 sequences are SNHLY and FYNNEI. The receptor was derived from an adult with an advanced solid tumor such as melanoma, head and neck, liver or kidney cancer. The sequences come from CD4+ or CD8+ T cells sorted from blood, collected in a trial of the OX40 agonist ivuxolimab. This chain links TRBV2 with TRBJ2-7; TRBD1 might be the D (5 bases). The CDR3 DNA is TGTGCCAGCTGCAGGGATTACGAGCAGTACTTC. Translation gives CASCRDYEQYF.